This T cell receptor (beta chain) originates from a study of Ad26.COV2.S vaccination and SARS-CoV-2 variants. Only in-frame clones appear in the TCRdb table, and some are missing; sequencing was by immunoSEQ multiplex PCR. The sample consists of 360,000 or so clones, roughly 87% of them appearing once. Treatment denoted: some 19 received Ad26.COV2.S at low or high dose, single or two shots; five or six received placebo; per-sample allocation not given. The samples were gathered on day 63 after the first injection of vaccine or placebo. This clone was seen once. Germline V gene data show CDR1 as MGHRA and CDR2 as YSYEKL. This CDR3 is built from 15 residues. Trimming cost V 4 bases and J 2 bases; bases outside gene matches: 2.

This TCR derives from a person aged 18-60 years who received the Ad26.COV2.S COVID-19 vaccine or a placebo. V usage is TRBV4-1 and J usage is TRBJ2-3, with 11 bases matching TRBD1. Sample: peripheral blood, taken in a trial of Ad26.COV2.S vaccine versus placebo. The CDR3 sequence is CASSPGQGATDTQYF. As DNA, the CDR3 is TGCGCCAGCAGCCCAGGACAGGGGGCCACAGATACGCAGTATTTT.